This note documents a single T cell receptor (beta chain) sequence. As processed by the authors: It was from reference gene primer amplification that nucleated cell counts were estimated. Assay: immunoSEQ multiplex PCR; the TCRdb copy retains only in-frame clones and omits some. The D gene and trimming were derived from the DNA, and the V and J assignments and clone size from that table. This table holds about 150,000 clones, around 80% found once. The CDR3 consists of 14 residues. The V and J ends lost 4 bases and 5 bases, in that order; junction bases with no gene match: 7. Germline CDR1 and CDR2: SGHNT and YYREEE (reference sequence). This sample is part of a study of blood T cell repertoires in COVID-19. Study information: PBMCs, B-cell-depleted T cells, or T cells provided the cDNA or gDNA that made up the material.

Sequencing was performed on peripheral blood. The chain combines TRBV5-4 with TRBJ2-7; TRBD1 matches 9 bases. The origin of this receptor is a man in his 60s with acute or convalescent COVID-19. The CDR3 coding sequence is TGTGCCAGCAGCCTATGGACAGGGGCACACGAGCAGTACTTC. It yields the protein CASSLWTGAHEQYF.